This T cell receptor beta chain is drawn from a study of OX40 agonist ivuxolimab in advanced cancers. Autoimmune disease history or systemic immunosuppression led to patients being barred. Regarding the study as a whole: At doses 0.1 to 3.0 mg/kg, CD4+ and CD8+ clones expanded. In general, CD8+ T cells held more expanded clones than CD4+ did, on average.

The V gene's germline CDR1 is SGHAT and CDR2 FQDESV (reference sequence). Deletions cut 2 bases from V and 3 bases from J, with 7 bases between. The CDR3 totals 13 residues. As concerns this clone: Its antigen is unidentified.

Clones were read by immunoSEQ multiplex PCR, and TCRdb kept only the in-frame ones, dropping some. The sample carries 35,000 to 45,000 clones, approximately 90% recorded once. The chain is built from TRBV11-1 and TRBJ2-5; no definite D call. The sequencing here drew on CD4+ or CD8+ T cells sorted from blood, taken in a trial of the OX40 agonist ivuxolimab. The sequence was obtained from an adult with an advanced solid tumor such as melanoma, head and neck, liver or kidney cancer. The chain's CDR3 is CASSLWSEETQYF. DNA of the CDR3: TGTGCCAGCAGCTTATGGTCGGAAGAGACCCAGTACTTC.